These 19 T cell receptor beta chains were sequenced from one sample in a study of cytomegalovirus exposure and HLA in healthy donors. PCR amplification relied on 60 Vbeta primers (plus 13 Jbeta primers). Clones were read by immunoSEQ multiplex PCR, and TCRdb kept only the in-frame ones, dropping some. The sample shows tens of thousands of clones, about 83% of them seen only once. Material for sequencing was PBMCs. The receptors come from a man aged 25 to 40 in good health and CMV-seronegative.

V is TRBV12-5 and J is TRBJ1-5; 9 nucleotides align to TRBD1. The V and J ends lost 5 bases and 0 bases, in that order; junction bases with no gene match: 14. The CDR3 totals 19 residues. From germline, CDR1 is LGHNT and CDR2 FRNRAP. The CDR3 DNA reads TGTGCTAGTGGTCCCACTGGGACAGGGCAGCTTTATAGCAATCAGCCCCAGCATTTT. Its translation: CASGPTGTGQLYSNQPQHF.

The chain employs TRBV7-2 and TRBJ2-5; 13 nucleotides agree with TRBD2. The ends lost 5 bases at V and 0 bases at J; junction bases unmatched: 3. The CDR3 runs to 16 residues. CDR1 and CDR2 from the germline V gene are SGHTA and FQGNSA. This chain's CDR3 is CASSTSGGAYQETQYF. The CDR3 DNA follows: TGTGCCAGCAGCACTAGCGGGGGGGCATACCAAGAGACCCAGTACTTC.

This chain uses TRBV5-1 with TRBJ2-1; the D is unclear. This CDR3 region has 13 residues. Germline V gives CDR1 SGHRS, CDR2 YFSETQ. V was clipped by 0 bases and J by 6 bases, with 7 bases between them. CDR3 protein: CASSLGPPNEQFF. In nucleotides, the CDR3 is TGCGCCAGCAGCTTGGGGCCACCCAATGAGCAGTTCTTC.

The chain uses TRBV11-2 and TRBJ1-4, with 11 bases fitting TRBD1. Germline V gene sequence: CDR1 SGHAT, CDR2 FQNNGV. This CDR3 has 18 amino acids. The junction had 19 bases not matched to a gene; V was cut back by 3 bases and J by 13 bases. This CDR3 is CASSFGPGQGVLGSGLFF. CDR3 DNA sequence: TGTGCCAGCAGCTTCGGCCCGGGACAGGGGGTGCTCGGGAGCGGACTGTTTTTT. The complete variable domain, with remaining parts taken from reference TRBV11-2 and TRBJ1-4, reads EAGVAQSPRYKIIEKRQSVAFWCNPISGHATLYWYQQILGQGPKLLIQFQNNGVVDDSQLPKDRFSAERLKGVDSTLKIQPAKLEDSAVYLCASSFGPGQGVLGSGLFFGSGTQLSVL.

This rearrangement joins TRBV5-4 to TRBJ1-1, with 7 bases matching TRBD1. Unmatched junction bases numbered 20, after V lost 4 bases and J lost 5 bases. CDR3 length: 18 amino acids. Germline assignment: CDR1 SGHNT and CDR2 YYREEE (reference sequence). The CDR3 sequence is CASSRGLTGLSPGTEAFF. CDR3 DNA: TGTGCCAGCAGCCGGGGCCTGACAGGGTTAAGCCCGGGGACTGAAGCTTTCTTT.

The J gene is TRBJ1-6, the V gene TRBV2, with 8 bases that match TRBD1. Unmatched junction bases numbered 7, after V lost 6 bases and J lost 6 bases. The CDR3 is made up of 15 amino acids. Germline values: CDR1 SNHLY, CDR2 FYNNEI. The DNA for the CDR3 is TGTGCCAGCAGCTACGGACAGGGTGGTAATTCACCCCTCCACTTT. Translated, it gives CASSYGQGGNSPLHF.

This clone came up a few times. V and J are TRBV2 and TRBJ2-1, with D possibly being TRBD2 (6 bases). This CDR3 is 14 amino acids long. The V gene lost 3 bases and the J gene lost 4 bases, with 10 bases spanning the gap. Germline-derived CDR1 and CDR2 are SNHLY and FYNNEI. DNA for the CDR3: TGTGCCAGCAGTGAGGGACGGGGGTACAATGAGCAGTTCTTC. This sequence encodes CASSEGRGYNEQFF.

The V gene is TRBV2, the J gene TRBJ2-3; 13 bases align to TRBD2. This CDR3 is built from 16 residues. V lost 6 bases, J lost 2 bases, and 5 bases stayed unmatched. The germline gives CDR1 SNHLY, CDR2 FYNNEI. The CDR3, as DNA: TGTGCCAGCAGGGGACTAGCGGGGCCCTCCACAGATACGCAGTATTTT. Encoded protein: CASRGLAGPSTDTQYF. Together with reference TRBV2 and TRBJ2-3, the CDR3 gives the full variable domain: EPEVTQTPSHQVTQMGQEVILRCVPISNHLYFYWYRQILGQKVEFLVSFYNNEISEKSEIFDDQFSVERPDGSNFTLKIRSTKLEDSAMYFCASRGLAGPSTDTQYFGPGTRLTVL.

The chain links TRBV7-2 to TRBJ2-5, with D unresolved. Trimming pared 2 bases from V and 2 bases from J, leaving 12 bases between. The germline V gene encodes CDR1 SGHTA and CDR2 FQGNSA. This CDR3 comprises 15 residues. The CDR3 is CASSLTRLNQETQYF. In nucleotides, the CDR3 is TGTGCCAGCAGCTTAACCCGGTTAAATCAAGAGACCCAGTACTTC.

The genes are TRBV29-1 and TRBJ2-3; D is unclear. The CDR3 is made up of 11 amino acids. Germline CDR1 reads SQVTM; CDR2 reads ANQGSEA. Deletions cut 4 bases from V and 4 bases from J, with 6 bases between. Here the CDR3 DNA reads TGCAGCGTTGGGCTGGCAGATACGCAGTATTTT. Protein sequence: CSVGLADTQYF.

The chain links TRBV14 to TRBJ2-6, with unresolved D. Germline V gene data show CDR1 as SGHDN and CDR2 as FVKESK. V lost 1 base and J lost 1, with 17 bases in between. The CDR3 covers 19 residues. CDR3 in DNA: TGTGCCAGCAGCCAAGGATTCTTCGCGGTCGAATCTGGGGCCAACGTCCTGACTTTC. Translating it yields CASSQGFFAVESGANVLTF.

J is TRBJ2-2 and V is TRBV6-5; 9 bases match TRBD1. V gave up 6 bases and J gave up 5 bases; unmatched junction bases: 1. The CDR3 has 13 amino acids. Germline loops: CDR1 MNHEY, CDR2 SVGAGI. The CDR3 sequence: CASSDRGTGELFF. The CDR3 nucleotides read TGTGCCAGCAGCGACAGGGGGACCGGGGAGCTGTTTTTT.

This sequence joins TRBV11-2 and TRBJ2-1; TRBD2 aligns across 14 bases. In germline, CDR1 is SGHAT, CDR2 FQNNGV. This CDR3 contains 17 residues. J lost 5 bases, V lost 5 bases, and 8 bases had no gene match. CDR3 amino acids: CASSPRLAGGRDNEQFF. Here the CDR3 DNA reads TGTGCCAGCAGCCCGCGACTAGCGGGAGGGCGGGACAATGAGCAGTTCTTC.

This clone was recorded only once. The chain has TRBV7-2 and TRBJ1-1; possibly TRBD1 for D (6 bases). Per germline, CDR1 SGHTA and CDR2 FQGNSA. Trimming took 3 bases from V and 3 from J, leaving 14 bases between them. The CDR3 runs 15 residues. The CDR3 region is CASSLLKWGHTEAFF. For the CDR3, the DNA is TGTGCCAGCAGCTTGTTAAAGTGGGGGCACACTGAAGCTTTCTTT.

V gene TRBV7-2 combines with J gene TRBJ2-3; no reliable D call. This CDR3 contains 16 residues. Between the trimmed V and J ends, which lost 2 bases and 0 bases, there was a span of 12 bases. Germline CDR1 reads SGHTA; CDR2 reads FQGNSA. CDR3 region: CASSLFGKPSTDTQYF. For the CDR3, the DNA is TGTGCCAGCAGCTTATTTGGCAAACCTAGCACAGATACGCAGTATTTT.

V and J are TRBV13 and TRBJ2-7; 9 bases match TRBD2. V was clipped by 3 bases and J by 7 bases; unmatched bases: 7. CDR1 and CDR2 (germline): PRHDT, FYEKMQ (reference sequence). The CDR3 length is 14 residues. The CDR3 bases are TGTGCCAGCAGCTTCCGCGGGGGGGCGAAAGAGCAGTACTTC. It translates to CASSFRGGAKEQYF.

The chain carries TRBV19 and TRBJ1-5; TRBD1 aligns across 9 bases. The CDR3 is made up of 16 amino acids. Germline loops: CDR1 LNHDA, CDR2 SQIVND (reference sequence). With V trimmed by 1 base and J by 4 bases, 5 bases remained unmatched. The CDR3 bases are TGTGCCAGTAGTATAGGTGGGACAGGGAGGAATCAGCCCCAGCATTTT. Protein product: CASSIGGTGRNQPQHF.

The gene calls are TRBV4-3 and TRBJ1-1; 9 nucleotides line up with TRBD1. CDR1 and CDR2 (germline): LGHNA, YSLEER. V lost 0 bases and J lost 4; bases outside the gene matches: 3. The CDR3 contains 15 residues. The CDR3 spells CASSQEQGAATEAFF. CDR3 sequence (DNA): TGCGCCAGCAGCCAAGAACAGGGGGCAGCCACTGAAGCTTTCTTT.

This clone was seen only once. V is TRBV11-2 and J is TRBJ2-1, with TRBD2 matching 7 bases. The CDR3 runs 17 residues. Per the germline V gene, CDR1 is SGHAT and CDR2 is FQNNGV. The V and J ends lost 1 base and 5 bases, in that order; junction bases with no gene match: 11. The CDR3 protein is CASSLGNTGAGNNEQFF. CDR3 sequence (DNA): TGTGCCAGCAGCTTAGGTAACACGGGAGCGGGGAACAATGAGCAGTTCTTC. The full variable domain, rest sourced from reference TRBV11-2 and TRBJ2-1, is EAGVAQSPRYKIIEKRQSVAFWCNPISGHATLYWYQQILGQGPKLLIQFQNNGVVDDSQLPKDRFSAERLKGVDSTLKIQPAKLEDSAVYLCASSLGNTGAGNNEQFFGPGTRLTVL.